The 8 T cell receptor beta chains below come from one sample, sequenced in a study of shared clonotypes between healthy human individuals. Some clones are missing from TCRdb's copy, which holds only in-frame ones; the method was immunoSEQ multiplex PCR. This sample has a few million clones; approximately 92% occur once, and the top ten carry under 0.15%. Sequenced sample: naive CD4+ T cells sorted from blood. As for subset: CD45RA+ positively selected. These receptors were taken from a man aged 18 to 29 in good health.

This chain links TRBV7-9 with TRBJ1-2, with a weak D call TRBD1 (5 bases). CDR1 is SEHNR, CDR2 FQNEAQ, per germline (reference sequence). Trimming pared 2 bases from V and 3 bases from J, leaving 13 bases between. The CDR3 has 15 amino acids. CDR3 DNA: TGTGCCAGCAGCTTAAGTCCTCAGGGCGACTATGGCTACACCTTC. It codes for CASSLSPQGDYGYTF.

Here the CDR3 reads CASSSTTAQYF. The CDR3 DNA follows: TGTGCCAGCAGTTCCACAACCGCCCAGTACTTC. This chain uses TRBV6-1 with TRBJ2-5; unclear D gene. The CDR3 is 11 amino acids. CDR1 and CDR2 from the germline V gene are MNHNS and SASEGT. V lost 5 bases and J lost 9, with 10 bases in between.

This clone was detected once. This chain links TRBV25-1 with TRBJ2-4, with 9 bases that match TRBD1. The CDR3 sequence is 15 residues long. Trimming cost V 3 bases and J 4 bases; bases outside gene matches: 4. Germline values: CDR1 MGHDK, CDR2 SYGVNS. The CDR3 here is CASSDPGQGKNIQYF. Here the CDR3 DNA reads TGTGCCAGCAGTGACCCGGGACAGGGAAAAAACATTCAGTACTTC.

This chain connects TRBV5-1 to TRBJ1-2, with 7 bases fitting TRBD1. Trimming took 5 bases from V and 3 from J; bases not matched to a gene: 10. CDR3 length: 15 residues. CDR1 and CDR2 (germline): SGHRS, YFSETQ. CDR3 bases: TGCGCCAGCAGGGTGAACTTCGACAGGGACTATGGCTACACCTTC. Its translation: CASRVNFDRDYGYTF.

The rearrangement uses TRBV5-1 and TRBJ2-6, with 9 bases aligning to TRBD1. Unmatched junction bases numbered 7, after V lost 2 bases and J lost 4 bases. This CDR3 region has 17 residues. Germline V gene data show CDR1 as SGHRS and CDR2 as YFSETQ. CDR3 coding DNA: TGCGCCAGCAGCTTAGAAGGACAGGGGATCGGGGCCAACGTCCTGACTTTC. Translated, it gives CASSLEGQGIGANVLTF.

The CDR3 loop is CASSYSNVGQEDTF. The CDR3 DNA follows: TGTGCCAGCAGTTACTCGAACGTGGGACAGGAAGACACCTTC. The chain couples TRBV6-6 to TRBJ1-2; 8 positions agree with TRBD1. The germline V gene encodes CDR1 MNHNY and CDR2 SVGAGI (reference sequence). This CDR3 spans 14 amino acids. Trimming took 0 bases from V and 12 from J; bases not matched to a gene: 9.

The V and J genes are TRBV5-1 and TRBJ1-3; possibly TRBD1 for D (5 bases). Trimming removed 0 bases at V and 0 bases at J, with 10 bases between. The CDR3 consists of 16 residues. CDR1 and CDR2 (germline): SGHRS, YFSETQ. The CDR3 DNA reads TGCGCCAGCAGCTTGGAGGGACCGAACTCTGGAAACACCATATATTTT. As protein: CASSLEGPNSGNTIYF.

For the CDR3, the DNA is TGTGCCAGCTCACTGTTACCCAGCCAAGAGACCCAGTACTTC. Residues: CASSLLPSQETQYF. The rearrangement links TRBV18 to TRBJ2-5, with D unresolved. Germline V gene lookup returns CDR1 KGHSH and CDR2 LQKENI. The CDR3 contains 14 residues. V gave up 4 bases and J gave up 1 base, with 10 bases separating them.